This TCR beta chain was observed in a study of T cell changes during pregnancy in multiple sclerosis. There are 13 residues in the CDR3. CDR1 is MDHEN, CDR2 SYDVKM, per germline. Trimming left V 7 bases short and J 4 bases short, with 13 bases between. Assay: immunoSEQ multiplex PCR; the TCRdb copy retains only in-frame clones and omits some. The table lists more than 90,000 clones, about nine tenths of them singletons. The rearrangement links TRBV28 to TRBJ1-2; D is unclear. This receptor was obtained from a female donor with multiple sclerosis, enrolled in a pregnancy study. Here the sequenced sample was peripheral blood, taken in the second trimester of pregnancy. The CDR3 nucleotides read TGTGCCAGCAAGCCGCAGGCGGGCTATGGCTACACCTTC. It encodes CASKPQAGYGYTF.